This T cell receptor beta chain was captured in a study of T cells in Graves' hyperthyroidism and ophthalmopathy. Amplified regions were TCR beta CDR3 sequences from RNA transcripts. Using the HTBI primer set, a first-round RT-PCR was run on the TCR CDR3. Each CDR3 protein gets one entry after TCRdb re-called the multiplex PCR reads with MiXCR. The sample has about 510,000 distinct CDR3 sequences; 46% are singletons. Findings and caveats of the study: Blood also contained most expanded thyroid clonotypes above 0.001.

Criteria for exclusion of patients were uncontrolled infection, other autoimmune disease, pregnancy or lactation. This CDR3 comprises 11 residues. Germline V gene data show CDR1 as SQVTM and CDR2 as ANQGSEA. Trimming removed 3 bases from V and 4 bases from J, with 6 bases in between. Concerning this clonotype itself: The antigen is undetermined.

V gene TRBV29-1 combines with J gene TRBJ1-1; D not certain. The TCR comes from an adult woman with Graves' disease, either hyperthyroidism or ophthalmopathy (not recorded which). Sequencing was carried out using peripheral blood or thyroid tissue (not recorded which). CDR3 bases: TGCAGCGTTGAGCTGGGCACTGAAGCTTTCTTT. Its protein is CSVELGTEAFF.